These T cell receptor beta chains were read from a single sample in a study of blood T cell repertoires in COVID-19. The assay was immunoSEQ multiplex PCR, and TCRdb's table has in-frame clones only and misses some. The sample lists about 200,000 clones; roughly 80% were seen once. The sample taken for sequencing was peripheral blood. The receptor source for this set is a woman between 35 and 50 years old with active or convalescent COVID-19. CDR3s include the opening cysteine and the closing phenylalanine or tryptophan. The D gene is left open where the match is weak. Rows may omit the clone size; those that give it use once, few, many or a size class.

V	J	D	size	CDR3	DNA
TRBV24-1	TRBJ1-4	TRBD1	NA	CATSETGGQKLFF	TGTGCCACCAGTGAAACAGGGGGCCAAAAACTGTTTTTT
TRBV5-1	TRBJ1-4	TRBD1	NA	CASSLAGQSKLFF	TGCGCCAGCAGCTTGGCGGGACAGTCAAAACTGTTTTTT
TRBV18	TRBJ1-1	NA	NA	CASSPRGGNKAFF	TGTGCCAGCTCACCAAGGGGGGGGAATAAGGCTTTCTTT
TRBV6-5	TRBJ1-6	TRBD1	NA	CASSSVDREGSPLHF	TGTGCCAGCAGTTCCGTGGACAGGGAGGGCTCACCCCTCCACTTT
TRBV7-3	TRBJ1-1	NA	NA	CASTGGTMNTEAFF	TGTGCCAGCACCGGGGGGACCATGAACACTGAAGCTTTCTTT
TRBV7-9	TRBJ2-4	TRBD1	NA	CASSLGQSHIQYF	TGTGCCAGCAGTTTGGGACAGAGCCACATTCAGTACTTC
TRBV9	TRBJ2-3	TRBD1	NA	CASSPGTGGYSSTDTQYF	TGTGCCAGCAGCCCCGGGACAGGGGGCTACTCCAGCACAGATACGCAGTATTTT
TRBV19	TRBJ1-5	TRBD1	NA	CASSAGQGSNQPQHF	TGTGCCAGTAGTGCGGGACAGGGGAGCAATCAGCCCCAGCATTTT
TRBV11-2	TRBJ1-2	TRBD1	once	CASSLDPTGGYGYTF	TGTGCCAGCAGCTTAGACCCGACAGGGGGCTATGGCTACACCTTC
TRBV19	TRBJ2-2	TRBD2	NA	CASTLGLGAGELFF	TGTGCCAGTACCTTGGGACTAGGTGCCGGGGAGCTGTTTTTT
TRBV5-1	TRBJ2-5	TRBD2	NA	CATAGLAGSTGETQYF	TGCGCCACCGCGGGACTAGCGGGTTCCACGGGAGAGACCCAGTACTTC
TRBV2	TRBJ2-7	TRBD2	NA	CASSEKSGGPYEQYF	TGTGCCAGCAGTGAGAAAAGCGGGGGGCCTTACGAGCAGTACTTC
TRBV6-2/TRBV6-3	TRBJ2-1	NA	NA	CASSHGALSLAGATYNEQFF	TGTGCCAGCAGTCACGGGGCCCTCTCCCTGGCGGGGGCCACCTACAATGAGCAGTTCTTC
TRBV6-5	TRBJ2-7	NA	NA	CASSYASGGASYEQYF	TGTGCCAGCAGTTACGCTTCTGGGGGGGCTTCCTACGAGCAGTACTTC
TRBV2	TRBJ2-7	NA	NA	CASASDLPHEQYF	TGTGCCAGTGCCAGCGACCTCCCCCACGAGCAGTACTTC
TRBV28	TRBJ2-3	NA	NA	CASSLPDTSTDTQYF	TGTGCCAGCAGTTTACCGGACACTAGCACAGATACGCAGTATTTT
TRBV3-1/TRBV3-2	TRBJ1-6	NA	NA	CASSQGWGGNNSPLHF	TGTGCCAGCAGCCAAGGATGGGGAGGGAATAATTCACCCCTCCACTTT
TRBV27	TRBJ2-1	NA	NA	CASSQGGSYNEQFF	TGTGCCAGCAGTCAGGGGGGATCCTACAATGAGCAGTTCTTC
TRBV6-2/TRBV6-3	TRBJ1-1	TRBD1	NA	CASSRQGGNTEAFF	TGTGCCAGCAGCCGACAGGGGGGAAACACTGAAGCTTTCTTT
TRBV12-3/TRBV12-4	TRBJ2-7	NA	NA	CASARGYEQYF	TGTGCCAGCGCCCGGGGCTACGAGCAGTACTTC
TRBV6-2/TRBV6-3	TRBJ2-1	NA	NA	CASSSQLTVYNEQFF	TGTGCCAGCAGTTCCCAATTGACAGTATACAATGAGCAGTTCTTC
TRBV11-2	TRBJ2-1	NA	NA	CASSLAGDPKEQFF	TGTGCCAGCAGCTTAGCGGGGGACCCAAAAGAGCAGTTCTTC
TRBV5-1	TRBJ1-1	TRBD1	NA	CASSLGDREGNTEAFF	TGCGCCAGCAGCTTGGGCGACAGGGAAGGGAACACTGAAGCTTTCTTT
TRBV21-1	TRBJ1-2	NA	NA	CASSKSRDRIYGYTF	TGTGCCAGCAGCAAATCTCGGGACAGGATCTATGGCTACACCTTC
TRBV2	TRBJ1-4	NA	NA	CASSGQGGEKLFF	TGTGCCAGCAGTGGGCAGGGTGGGGAAAAACTGTTTTTT
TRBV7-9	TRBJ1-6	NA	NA	CASSLAPGGLGSPLHF	TGTGCCAGCAGCTTAGCGCCGGGGGGCTTAGGATCACCCCTCCACTTT
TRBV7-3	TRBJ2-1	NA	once	CASRLQQGSYNEQFF	TGTGCCAGCAGACTCCAACAGGGTTCCTACAATGAGCAGTTCTTC
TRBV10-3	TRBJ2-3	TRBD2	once	CAIRPSGGALGTDTQYF	TGTGCCATCAGGCCTAGCGGGGGGGCTCTTGGCACAGATACGCAGTATTTT